The sequence of this T cell receptor beta chain was determined in a study of blood T cell repertoires in COVID-19. Across the whole study: The United States, Italy and Spain supplied acute and convalescent COVID-19 samples. T cells, B-cell-depleted T cells, or PBMCs provided the cDNA or gDNA that served as material.

About this clone: Other DNA sequences in the sample encode the same CDR3.

Original processing methods: Nucleated cell counts were estimated from reference gene primer amplification. Measured with immunoSEQ multiplex PCR; TCRdb has only the in-frame clones, and not every one. That table is the source of V, J and clone size, and D and trimming were worked out from the DNA. The profile covers about 170,000 clones, with around four fifths appearing a single time and about a fifth taken by the ten largest. Germline CDR1 is SQVTM and CDR2 is ANQGSEA. Trimming removed 5 bases from V and 4 bases from J; junction bases left unmatched: 1. This CDR3 comprises 12 residues. The sequence came from a woman aged 80 or over with acute or convalescent COVID-19. The sequencing input was peripheral blood. This chain links TRBV29-1 with TRBJ1-1; 10 bases map to TRBD1. CDR3 amino acids: CSVRTGGTEAFF. Written as DNA, the CDR3 is TGCAGCGTTAGGACAGGGGGCACTGAAGCTTTCTTT.